This T cell receptor beta chain came from a study of cytomegalovirus exposure and HLA in healthy donors. Findings and limits, study-wide: More clonal expansion characterized HLA-associated TCR beta chains than equally common others in a later analysis. In a later analysis, donors in an Asian-associated ancestry cluster reportedly had fewer N-insertions in productive TCRs than the cohort mean. Using the classifier, cytomegalovirus status was reportedly diagnosed with high specificity and sensitivity. In a later analysis, TCR beta V- and J-gene trimming was associated with a missense DCLRE1C variant.

On this clone itself: The antigen remains undetermined.

V was cut by 3 bases and J by 4 bases, with 12 bases left in between. The CDR3 covers 14 residues. Germline lookup yields CDR1 SNHLY and CDR2 FYNNEI. The PCR contained 60 Vbeta and 13 Jbeta primers. Data came from immunoSEQ multiplex PCR; TCRdb stores just in-frame clones and leaves some out. Among 200,000 or so clones listed, more than 60% were seen once. This sequence originates from a girl aged 2 to 9 in good health and CMV-seronegative. Sequencing was performed on PBMCs. The V gene is TRBV2, the J gene TRBJ1-2; D not resolved. The CDR3 protein is CASSDLQASYGYTF. CDR3 sequence (DNA): TGTGCCAGCAGTGATCTCCAGGCCTCCTATGGCTACACCTTC.